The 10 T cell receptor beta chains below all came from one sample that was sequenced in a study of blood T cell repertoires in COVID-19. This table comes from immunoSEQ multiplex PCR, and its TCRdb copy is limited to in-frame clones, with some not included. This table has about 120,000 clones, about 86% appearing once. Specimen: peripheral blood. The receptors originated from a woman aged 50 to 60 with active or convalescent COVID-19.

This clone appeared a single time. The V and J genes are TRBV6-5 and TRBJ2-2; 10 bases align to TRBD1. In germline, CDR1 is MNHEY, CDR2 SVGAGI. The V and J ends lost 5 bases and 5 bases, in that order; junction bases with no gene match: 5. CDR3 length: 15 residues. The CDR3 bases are TGTGCCAGCAGTCCCCGGGACAGGGGAACCGGGGAGCTGTTTTTT. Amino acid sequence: CASSPRDRGTGELFF.

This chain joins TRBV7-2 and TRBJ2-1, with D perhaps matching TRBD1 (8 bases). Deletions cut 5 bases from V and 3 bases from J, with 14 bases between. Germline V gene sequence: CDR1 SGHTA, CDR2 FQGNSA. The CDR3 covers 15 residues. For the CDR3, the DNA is TGTGCCAGCAGCCTAACAGGGGGGGGCTACAATGAGCAGTTCTTC. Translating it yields CASSLTGGGYNEQFF.

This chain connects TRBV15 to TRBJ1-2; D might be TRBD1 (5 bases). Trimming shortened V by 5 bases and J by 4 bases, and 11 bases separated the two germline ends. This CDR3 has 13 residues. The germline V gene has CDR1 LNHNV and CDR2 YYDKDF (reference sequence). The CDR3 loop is CATSAGRVYGYTF. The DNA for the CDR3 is TGTGCCACCAGCGCTGGCAGGGTCTATGGCTACACCTTC.

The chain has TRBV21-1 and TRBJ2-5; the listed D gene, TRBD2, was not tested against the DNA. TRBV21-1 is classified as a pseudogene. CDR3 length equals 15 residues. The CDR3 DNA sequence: TGTGCCAGCACCCCCGACGTCAACATGGAAGGGACTCAGTACTTC. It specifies CASTPDVNMEGTQYF.

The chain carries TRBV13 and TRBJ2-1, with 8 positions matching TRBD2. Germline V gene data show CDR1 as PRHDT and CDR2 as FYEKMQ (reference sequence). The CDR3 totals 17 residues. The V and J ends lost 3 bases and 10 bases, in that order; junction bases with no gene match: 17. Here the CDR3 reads CASSFSTGGPKAREQFF. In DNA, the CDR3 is TGTGCCAGCAGCTTCTCAACGGGAGGGCCGAAAGCCCGAGAGCAGTTCTTC.

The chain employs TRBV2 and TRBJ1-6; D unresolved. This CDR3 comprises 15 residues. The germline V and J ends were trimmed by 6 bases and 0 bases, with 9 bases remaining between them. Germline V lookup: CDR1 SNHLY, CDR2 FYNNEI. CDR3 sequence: CASREDSSYNSPLHF. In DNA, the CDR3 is TGTGCCAGCAGGGAGGATAGCTCCTATAATTCACCCCTCCACTTT.

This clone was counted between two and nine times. The CDR3 DNA reads as TGTGCCAGTAGTGTTACAGAAAATTCACCCCTCCACTTT. The encoded protein is CASSVTENSPLHF. This chain links TRBV19 with TRBJ1-6; no reliable D call. Deletions cut 5 bases from V and 7 bases from J, with 9 bases between. Germline V gene data show CDR1 as LNHDA and CDR2 as SQIVND (reference sequence). The CDR3 spans 13 residues.

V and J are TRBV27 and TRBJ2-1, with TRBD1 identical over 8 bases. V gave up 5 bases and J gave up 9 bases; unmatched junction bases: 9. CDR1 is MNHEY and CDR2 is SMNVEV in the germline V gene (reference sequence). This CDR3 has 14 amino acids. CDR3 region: CASSADRAGREQFF. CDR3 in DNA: TGTGCCAGCAGTGCGGACAGGGCTGGGCGTGAGCAGTTCTTC.

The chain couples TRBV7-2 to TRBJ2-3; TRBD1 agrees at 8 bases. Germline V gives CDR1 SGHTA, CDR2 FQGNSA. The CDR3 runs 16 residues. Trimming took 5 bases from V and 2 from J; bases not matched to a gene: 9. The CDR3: CASSLGTGYPTDTQYF. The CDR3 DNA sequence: TGTGCCAGCAGCCTAGGGACAGGATATCCCACAGATACGCAGTATTTT.

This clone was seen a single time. The CDR3 here is CASSASYQPQHF. In DNA form, the CDR3 reads TGTGCCAGCAGTGCCTCGTATCAGCCCCAGCATTTT. The V call is TRBV2, the J call TRBJ1-5, with D unresolved. From germline, CDR1 is SNHLY and CDR2 FYNNEI. The V gene lost 4 bases and the J gene lost 5 bases, with 6 bases spanning the gap. The CDR3 has 12 residues.